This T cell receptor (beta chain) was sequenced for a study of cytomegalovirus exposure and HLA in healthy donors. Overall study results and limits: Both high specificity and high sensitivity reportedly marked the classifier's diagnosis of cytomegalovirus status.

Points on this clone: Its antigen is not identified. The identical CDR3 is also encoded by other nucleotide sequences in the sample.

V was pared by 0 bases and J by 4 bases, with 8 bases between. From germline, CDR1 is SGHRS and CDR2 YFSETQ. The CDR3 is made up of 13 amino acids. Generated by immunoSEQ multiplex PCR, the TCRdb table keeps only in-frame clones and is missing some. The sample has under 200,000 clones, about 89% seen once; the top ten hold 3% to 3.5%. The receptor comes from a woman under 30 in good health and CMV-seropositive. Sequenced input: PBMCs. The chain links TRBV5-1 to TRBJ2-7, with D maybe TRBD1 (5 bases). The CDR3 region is CASSLAKGYEQYF. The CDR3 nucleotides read TGCGCCAGCAGCTTGGCCAAGGGGTACGAGCAGTACTTC.